The rows below give T cell receptor beta chains drawn from one sample of a study of regulatory T cells in long-lasting Graves disease. In TCRdb, the multiplex PCR reads were re-called with MiXCR into one record per CDR3 protein. The sample has hundreds of thousands of distinct CDR3 sequences; about 19% are singletons. This specimen was peripheral blood mononuclear cells (PBMCs), taken when the disease was refractory, from a patient treated with antithyroid drugs. Source of these receptors: a female donor with Graves disease. The CDR3 runs from the conserved cysteine through the conserved F or W. A D gene is named only where the DNA matches it firmly. Size is stated for part of the rows, as once, few or many counts, or as a class when the clone is expanded.

>few|.|TRBJ1-1|14|TRBV7-9
CASSSGPLPLKAFF
TGTGCCAGCAGCTCCGGCCCTCTCCCCCTTAAAGCTTTCTTT
>many|.|TRBJ1-5|14|TRBV27
CASAKGKSNQPQHF
TGTGCCAGTGCCAAGGGGAAAAGCAATCAGCCCCAGCATTTT
>few|.|TRBJ1-1|17|TRBV7-9
CASSSRGGESVDTEAFF
TGTGCCAGCAGCTCGCGCGGGGGCGAGTCTGTTGACACTGAAGCTTTCTTT
>few|.|TRBJ2-7|13|TRBV18
CASSPTDAYEQYF
TGTGCCAGCTCACCCACGGACGCCTACGAGCAGTACTTC
>many|.|TRBJ1-2|13|TRBV12-3/TRBV12-4
CASSHSSGEGYTF
TGTGCCAGCAGTCACTCTTCAGGGGAAGGCTACACCTTC
>many|TRBD1|TRBJ1-1|18|TRBV6-1
CASNPGQRKQRLNTEAFF
TGTGCCAGCAATCCGGGACAGCGAAAACAGAGACTGAACACTGAAGCTTTCTTT
>many|TRBD1|TRBJ1-6|15|TRBV2
CASTSTPGQDISLHF
TGTGCCAGCACTTCGACTCCGGGACAGGACATATCCCTCCACTTT
>many|.|TRBJ1-4|15|TRBV11-2
CASSLVQGVNEKLFF
TGTGCCAGCAGCTTAGTGCAGGGCGTAAATGAAAAACTGTTTTTT
>few|.|TRBJ1-2|18|TRBV20-1
CSARDLGTVLSPNYGYTF
TGCAGTGCTAGAGATTTGGGGACCGTTTTGAGCCCTAACTATGGCTACACCTTC
>.|TRBD2|TRBJ2-1|13|TRBV27
CASRTSAYNEQFF
TGTGCCAGCAGGACTAGCGCCTACAATGAGCAGTTCTTC
>once|.|TRBJ2-7|15|TRBV19
CASSEVLGRAYEQYF
TGTGCCAGTAGTGAGGTTTTGGGGCGAGCCTACGAGCAGTACTTC
>.|.|TRBJ2-3|12|TRBV3-1
CASSQVSDTQYF
TGTGCCAGCAGCCAAGTATCAGATACGCAGTATTTT
>.|.|TRBJ1-1|15|TRBV29-1
CSVSTRLALGTEAFF
TGCAGCGTTTCTACCCGGCTCGCCTTGGGTACTGAAGCTTTCTTT
>.|.|TRBJ1-1|14|TRBV18
CASSPAREGTEAFF
TGTGCCAGCTCACCAGCTCGTGAGGGGACTGAAGCTTTCTTT
>many|.|TRBJ1-1|16|TRBV20-1
CSARDLRHSLNTEAFF
TGCAGTGCTAGAGATTTGCGGCACAGTTTGAACACTGAAGCTTTCTTT
>.|.|TRBJ2-1|14|TRBV29-1
CSVPRGGRTNEQFF
TGCAGCGTCCCAAGGGGGGGACGCACGAATGAGCAGTTCTTC
>.|.|TRBJ2-2|15|TRBV5-1
CASSHQARHTGELFF
TGCGCCAGCAGCCATCAGGCCCGACACACCGGGGAGCTGTTTTTT
>few|TRBD2|TRBJ2-7|18|TRBV12-3/TRBV12-4
CASSPDPRLASSSYEQYF
TGTGCCAGCAGCCCCGATCCTAGACTAGCGTCGAGCTCCTACGAGCAGTACTTC
>.|TRBD1|TRBJ2-2|12|TRBV28
CATGGGGGELFF
TGTGCCACAGGGGGCGGAGGCGGGGAGCTGTTTTTT
>.|.|TRBJ2-1|14|TRBV5-1
CASSPGDFYNEQFF
TGCGCCAGCAGCCCCGGGGACTTCTACAATGAGCAGTTCTTC
>.|TRBD1|TRBJ1-4|15|TRBV4-1
CASSQGDRDNEKLFF
TGCGCCAGCAGCCAAGGTGACAGGGATAATGAAAAACTGTTTTTT
>.|.|TRBJ1-1|15|TRBV7-9
CASSLLTRGDTEAFF
TGTGCCAGCAGCTTATTGACTAGGGGCGACACTGAAGCTTTCTTT
>many|.|TRBJ2-7|15|TRBV28
CASSPMFTEYYEQYF
TGTGCCAGCAGTCCCATGTTCACGGAATACTACGAGCAGTACTTC
>.|.|TRBJ1-5|15|TRBV5-1
CASSPGSTFNQPQHF
TGCGCCAGCAGCCCCGGGTCTACTTTCAATCAGCCCCAGCATTTT
>.|.|TRBJ1-5|16|TRBV19
CASSPLQGVSNQPQHF
TGTGCCAGTAGTCCCCTCCAGGGTGTTAGCAATCAGCCCCAGCATTTT
>few|TRBD1|TRBJ2-5|17|TRBV7-9
CASSPHPGQGGVETQYF
TGTGCCAGCAGCCCGCACCCGGGACAGGGGGGCGTGGAGACCCAGTACTTC
>many|.|TRBJ1-2|15|TRBV27
CASTPRPRGPYGYTF
TGTGCCAGCACCCCACGTCCCCGGGGGCCCTATGGCTACACCTTC
>few|.|TRBJ2-5|12|TRBV20-1
CSARGGWETQYF
TGCAGTGCTAGAGGAGGTTGGGAGACCCAGTACTTC
>.|TRBD1|TRBJ1-2|12|TRBV29-1
CSDKTGGYGYTF
TGCAGCGATAAGACAGGGGGCTATGGCTACACCTTC
>many|.|TRBJ2-7|13|TRBV29-1
CSVAGRDSYEQYF
TGCAGCGTCGCGGGCAGGGACTCCTACGAGCAGTACTTC
>.|TRBD2|TRBJ2-2|18|TRBV19
CASSGIAGEIPFTGELFF
TGTGCCAGTAGTGGGATAGCGGGGGAGATCCCGTTCACCGGGGAGCTGTTTTTT
>many|TRBD2|TRBJ2-7|15|TRBV7-2
CASSLAGEPYYEQYF
TGTGCCAGCAGCCTCGCGGGGGAACCATACTACGAGCAGTACTTC
>.|TRBD2|TRBJ2-2|15|TRBV7-6
CASSPGTSPTGELFF
TGTGCCAGCAGTCCCGGGACTAGCCCCACCGGGGAGCTGTTTTTT
>many|.|TRBJ1-1|14|TRBV12-3/TRBV12-4
CASSSQLVNTEAFF
TGTGCCAGCAGTTCCCAATTAGTCAACACTGAAGCTTTCTTT
>few|.|TRBJ1-5|16|TRBV19
CASSIVTVNSNQPQHF
TGTGCCAGTAGTATAGTAACAGTTAATAGCAATCAGCCCCAGCATTTT
>many|.|TRBJ2-7|13|TRBV10-3
CAIMGSGSYEQYF
TGTGCCATCATGGGTTCGGGGTCCTACGAGCAGTACTTC
>few|.|TRBJ2-2|15|TRBV15
CATSRKGVNTGELFF
TGTGCCACCAGCAGAAAAGGAGTGAACACCGGGGAGCTGTTTTTT
>few|.|TRBJ1-5|13|TRBV20-1
CSASLGGNRPQHF
TGCAGTGCTAGTTTAGGGGGAAATCGACCCCAGCATTTT
>many|.|TRBJ2-5|14|TRBV10-3
CAISGGRNQETQYF
TGTGCCATCAGTGGTGGCAGAAACCAAGAGACCCAGTACTTC
>many|.|TRBJ2-5|15|TRBV10-3
CAISESDGSQETQYF
TGTGCCATCAGTGAGTCGGACGGGTCCCAAGAGACCCAGTACTTC
>few|.|TRBJ2-5|14|TRBV19
CASSLQGFSETQYF
TGTGCCAGTAGTCTACAGGGATTTTCAGAGACCCAGTACTTC
>few|TRBD1|TRBJ1-5|16|TRBV20-1
CSARGWGTGGNQPQHF
TGCAGTGCTAGAGGGTGGGGGACAGGGGGGAATCAGCCCCAGCATTTT
>many|TRBD1|TRBJ2-7|13|TRBV6-2/TRBV6-3
CASRLGQLYEQYF
TGTGCCAGCAGGTTGGGACAGTTGTACGAGCAGTACTTC
>.|TRBD1|TRBJ1-6|14|TRBV7-9
CASSLLGQNSPLHF
TGTGCCAGCAGCTTATTGGGACAGAATTCACCCCTCCACTTT
>many|.|TRBJ1-2|13|TRBV27
CASSRTPNYGYTF
TGTGCCAGCAGTCGCACACCGAACTATGGCTACACCTTC
>many|.|TRBJ2-7|12|TRBV3-1
CASSQVLYEQYF
TGTGCCAGCAGCCAAGTCCTTTACGAGCAGTACTTC
>.|.|TRBJ1-5|11|TRBV19
CARTRGQPQHF
TGTGCCAGGACAAGGGGACAGCCCCAGCATTTT
>few|.|TRBJ1-1|13|TRBV7-9
CASSLTEGAEAFF
TGTGCCAGCAGCTTAACAGAGGGAGCTGAAGCTTTCTTT
>many|.|TRBJ2-5|16|TRBV7-2
CASSLERGRGQETQYF
TGTGCCAGCAGCTTAGAACGTGGTCGCGGCCAAGAGACCCAGTACTTC
>many|.|TRBJ2-5|13|TRBV30
CAWSVWQGETQYF
TGTGCCTGGAGTGTATGGCAGGGGGAGACCCAGTACTTC
>many|TRBD1|TRBJ1-6|15|TRBV28
CASSLGGTDGSPLHF
TGTGCCAGCAGTTTAGGGGGGACAGACGGTTCACCCCTCCACTTT